Given below is one T cell receptor (beta chain) in context. In its sample, this clonotype was seen a few times. Its antigen has not been determined. No base quality information exists; no much larger clone differs at one position. The entry originates in a study of human T cells and chemical hapten exposure (dated by TCRdb to about 2021). With regard to the full study: For sensitization, 2% DPC in acetone was applied to a roughly 2 cm by roughly 2 cm area of upper inner arm skin. Throughout the roughly 25-week study period, patients were also given weekly therapeutic DPC doses on the scalp. Patch testing was done on the upper back using Finn chambers containing 0.01% DPC, and results were scored after 6 days according to International Contact Dermatitis Research Group standards. Most of the patients in the cohort were female, and the cohort covered alopecia areata with under or over 50% scalp involvement, alopecia totalis and alopecia universalis. Libraries were pooled for sequencing, and variation in per-sample TCR yields was attributed mainly to small differences in library volumes within the pool. The study tracked peripheral blood TCR repertoire changes in vivo during primary and secondary sensitization to the hapten diphenylcyclopropenone (DPC) in alopecia patients. Blood samples were taken from patients before sensitization (week 0) and then at 2, 6 and about 24 weeks after DPC sensitization. Blood for TCR sequencing was provided by twenty-nine alopecia patients at one to four time points (pre-sensitization, 2, 6 and 24 weeks). What the study reported, not specific to this receptor: Expanded TCRs formed significantly more large CDR3 similarity clusters than pre-sensitization or healthy control sets, consistent with antigen-driven responses. Repeated subsampling changed both the strength of the expansion versus patch-test correlation and the threshold at which the correlation became significant. Because every patient had alopecia, a presumed autoimmune disease, the patients' immune response might differ from that of healthy individuals. DPC sensitization did not change the number of TCRs with a frequency above 1 in 1000, and there was no evidence of changes in global repertoire structure. Patch test score correlated positively with the number of PT1 expanded TCRs, reaching significance at thresholds 8, 16 and 32 but not at 4.

Per the publication, the time point label means: patch test 2, 6 weeks after DPC sensitization. The intended sense of this specimen's treatment or condition label: therapeutic diphenylcyclopropenone sensitization with weekly scalp DPC. Blood at each patch-test visit was drawn before the patch test was applied. Patients were eligible if aged 18 to 70, diagnosed with alopecia and judged suitable for DPC therapy, and pregnant patients were excluded. Unfractionated whole blood was collected in Tempus Blood RNA tubes, and total RNA was extracted from that blood. V is pruned by 8 bases and J by 0 bases, leaving 7 bases of the junction without a gene match. In the germline V gene (reference sequence), CDR1 corresponds to MNHEY and CDR2 to SMNVEV. The CDR3 spans 16 residues, from the cysteine through the phenylalanine. This entry keeps only the CDR3 DNA: 48 bases, framed from base 1. Library preparation was by RACE. Sequencing took place on a NextSeq 500. During library preparation, unique molecular identifiers were attached to individual cDNA molecules so that TCRs could be counted in a quantitative, reproducible way. From each blood RNA sample, both TCR alpha and TCR beta chains were sequenced. The paper's data handling went like this. A median of around 100,000 TCRs per sample was observed, with a range of 23,224 to 690,600. V, J and CDR3 annotation of the TCR reads was carried out using the Decombinator software suite. Every sample was subsampled to the same number of TCRs (28,000) for the PS versus PT1 abundance plots. Expanded TCRs were defined as absent before sensitization and observed at least eight times at the 2-week time point. Through fastp at Q25 and MiXCR, TCRdb rebuilt clones from the public reads, retaining in-frame beta chains. CDR3 protein duplicates are merged, each entry listing the most common genes and DNA. None of the V and J calls come from the authors' own analysis; TCRdb made them. The sample includes some 150,000 distinct CDR3 sequences, with 12% observed a single time. Around 1.4% of the sample lies in the top ten.

This chain joins TRBV27 to TRBJ2-3; a stretch of 11 junction bases matches TRBD2. The sample in question was whole blood, obtained in connection with sensitization to the hapten diphenylcyclopropenone (DPC). This TCR was recovered from a woman aged 50 to 60 with alopecia areata. Some clones in this sample may be carry-over from other donors' samples. CDR3 region: CASRLAGGYSTDTQYF. The DNA is TGTGCCAGCCGGCTAGCGGGAGGATACAGCACAGATACGCAGTATTTT.